This TCR beta chain derives from a study of cytomegalovirus exposure and HLA in healthy donors. Study-level results: CMV serostatus alone was available as immune exposure information. Roughly even sequencing depth across donors was the assumption behind the presence/absence analyses.

A multiplex PCR was run with 60 Vbeta primers and 13 Jbeta primers. This table comes from immunoSEQ multiplex PCR, and its TCRdb copy is limited to in-frame clones, with some not included. The table has tens of thousands of clones, 80% seen once. This clone was seen more than once but under ten times. Its antigen is not known. Trimming pared 0 bases from V and 9 bases from J, leaving 15 bases between. This CDR3 comprises 15 residues. The study sampled nominally healthy donors, though unrecorded immune exposures were likely. This TCR was sampled from a male donor in good health and CMV-seronegative. Sequenced sample: PBMCs. The chain joins TRBV23-1 to TRBJ1-5; perhaps TRBD1 as D (5 bases). TRBV23-1 is designated an ORF whose function remains uncertain. The CDR3 loop is CASSQSHKQQAPQHF. The DNA of the CDR3 is TGCGCCAGCAGTCAATCCCACAAGCAACAGGCGCCCCAGCATTTT.